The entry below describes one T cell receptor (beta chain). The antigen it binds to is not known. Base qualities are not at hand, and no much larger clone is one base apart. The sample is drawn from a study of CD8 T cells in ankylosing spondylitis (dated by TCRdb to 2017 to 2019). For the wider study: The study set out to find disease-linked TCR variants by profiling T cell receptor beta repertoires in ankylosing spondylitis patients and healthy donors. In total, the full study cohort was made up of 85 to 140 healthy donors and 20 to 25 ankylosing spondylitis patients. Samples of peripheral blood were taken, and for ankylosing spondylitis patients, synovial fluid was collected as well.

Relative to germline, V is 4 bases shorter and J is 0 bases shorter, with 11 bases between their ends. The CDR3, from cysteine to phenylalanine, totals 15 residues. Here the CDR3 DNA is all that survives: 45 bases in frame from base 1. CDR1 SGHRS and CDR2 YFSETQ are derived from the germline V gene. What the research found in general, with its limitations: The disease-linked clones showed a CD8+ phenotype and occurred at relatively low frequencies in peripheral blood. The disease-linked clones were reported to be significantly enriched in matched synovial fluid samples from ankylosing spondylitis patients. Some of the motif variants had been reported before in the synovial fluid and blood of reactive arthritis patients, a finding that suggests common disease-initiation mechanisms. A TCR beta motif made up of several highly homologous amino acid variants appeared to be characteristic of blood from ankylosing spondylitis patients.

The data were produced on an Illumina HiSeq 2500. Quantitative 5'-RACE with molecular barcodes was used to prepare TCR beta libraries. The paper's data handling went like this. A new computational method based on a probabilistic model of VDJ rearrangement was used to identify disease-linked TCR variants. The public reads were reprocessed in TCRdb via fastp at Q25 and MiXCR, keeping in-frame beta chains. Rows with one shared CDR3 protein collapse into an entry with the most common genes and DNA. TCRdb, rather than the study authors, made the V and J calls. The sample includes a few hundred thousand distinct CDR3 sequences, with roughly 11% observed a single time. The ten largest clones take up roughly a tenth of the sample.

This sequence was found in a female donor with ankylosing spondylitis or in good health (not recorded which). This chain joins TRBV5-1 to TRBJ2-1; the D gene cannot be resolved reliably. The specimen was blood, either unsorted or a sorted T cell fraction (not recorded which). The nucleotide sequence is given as TGCGCCAGCAGCCTAGACATAAGCTCCTACAATGAGCAGTTCTTC. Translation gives CASSLDISSYNEQFF.